These T cell receptor beta chains were read from a single sample in a study of shared clonotypes between healthy human individuals. TCRdb's copy holds only in-frame clones and misses some; the assay was immunoSEQ multiplex PCR. The sample consists of a few million clones, more than 85% of them appearing once. Sequencing was performed on naive CD4+ T cells from PBMCs. These receptors were obtained from a man between 18 and 29 years old in good health. Some clones in this sample may be carry-over from other donors' samples. Both conserved end residues are part of each CDR3. A D gene is named only where the DNA matches it firmly. Clone size, where shown, is once, few, many, or a class for clones that have expanded.

v_call: TRBV28; d_call: .; j_call: TRBJ2-7; clone_size: .; cdr3_nt: TGTGCCAGCAGTTCCACAGGTGCGAGCTCCTACGAGCAGTACTTC; cdr3_aa: CASSSTGASSYEQYF
v_call: TRBV7-9; d_call: .; j_call: TRBJ2-3; clone_size: once; cdr3_nt: TGTGCCAGCAGTTCTACAGGTCTAGGGTGGGATACGCAGTATTTT; cdr3_aa: CASSSTGLGWDTQYF
v_call: TRBV5-4; d_call: TRBD2; j_call: TRBJ2-3; clone_size: .; cdr3_nt: TGTGCCTCCGTCCCGTGGGCGGGCGGGAGGGCCACAGATACGCAGTATTTT; cdr3_aa: CASVPWAGGRATDTQYF
v_call: TRBV4-1; d_call: TRBD2; j_call: TRBJ2-7; clone_size: .; cdr3_nt: TGCGCCAGCAGCCACGGACTAGCGGGAGGTCTAGGGTCCTACGAGCAGTACTTC; cdr3_aa: CASSHGLAGGLGSYEQYF
v_call: TRBV10-2; d_call: TRBD2; j_call: TRBJ2-3; clone_size: .; cdr3_nt: TGCGCCAGCACCAAGACGGGACTAGCGGAGATCACAGATACGCAGTATTTT; cdr3_aa: CASTKTGLAEITDTQYF
v_call: TRBV27; d_call: .; j_call: TRBJ2-7; clone_size: .; cdr3_nt: TGTGCCAGCAGTTTATTTGGCGAGCAGTACTTC; cdr3_aa: CASSLFGEQYF
v_call: TRBV12-5; d_call: .; j_call: TRBJ2-3; clone_size: .; cdr3_nt: TGTGCTAGTGGTCTCCGACACGGTAGCACAGATACGCAGTATTTT; cdr3_aa: CASGLRHGSTDTQYF
v_call: TRBV27; d_call: .; j_call: TRBJ1-5; clone_size: .; cdr3_nt: TGTGCCAGCAGGGGTCAGGGTGTCCAGCCCCAGCATTTT; cdr3_aa: CASRGQGVQPQHF
v_call: TRBV7-9; d_call: .; j_call: TRBJ2-6; clone_size: .; cdr3_nt: TGTGCCAGCAGCCGGACACCCCAAAGAATAAGCTCTGGGGCCAACGTCCTGACTTTC; cdr3_aa: CASSRTPQRISSGANVLTF
v_call: TRBV9; d_call: .; j_call: TRBJ2-5; clone_size: .; cdr3_nt: TGTGCCAGCAGCGTAGAGGGCAGGCGAGAGACCCAGTACTTC; cdr3_aa: CASSVEGRRETQYF
v_call: TRBV28; d_call: .; j_call: TRBJ2-7; clone_size: .; cdr3_nt: TGTGCCAGCAGTCCTTACGAGCAGTACTTC; cdr3_aa: CASSPYEQYF
v_call: TRBV27; d_call: TRBD2; j_call: TRBJ2-7; clone_size: .; cdr3_nt: TGTGCCAGCAGTTTATCCACACTAGCGGTGGGGTCCTACGAGCAGTACTTC; cdr3_aa: CASSLSTLAVGSYEQYF
v_call: TRBV19; d_call: .; j_call: TRBJ2-7; clone_size: .; cdr3_nt: TGTGCCAGTAGTATTCCCGGGTTTCCCTACGAGCAGTACTTC; cdr3_aa: CASSIPGFPYEQYF
v_call: TRBV6-1; d_call: TRBD1; j_call: TRBJ2-7; clone_size: .; cdr3_nt: TGTGCCAGCAGGGGGGACAGCAGATACGAGCAGTACTTC; cdr3_aa: CASRGDSRYEQYF
v_call: TRBV2; d_call: .; j_call: TRBJ2-5; clone_size: once; cdr3_nt: TGTGCCAGCAGTCTAAGTACCCAGTACTTC; cdr3_aa: CASSLSTQYF
v_call: TRBV6-6; d_call: TRBD1; j_call: TRBJ1-2; clone_size: .; cdr3_nt: TGTGCCAGCAGCCCCAGGGACAGGGGTTTTGGCTACACCTTC; cdr3_aa: CASSPRDRGFGYTF
v_call: TRBV7-3; d_call: TRBD2; j_call: TRBJ2-2; clone_size: .; cdr3_nt: TGTGCCAGCAGCTCAGCGGGAGATGGCACCGGGGAGCTGTTTTTT; cdr3_aa: CASSSAGDGTGELFF
v_call: TRBV7-9; d_call: TRBD2; j_call: TRBJ2-1; clone_size: once; cdr3_nt: TGTGCCAGCAGCCGGGGACTAGCGGGAGGAACTTACAATGAGCAGTTCTTC; cdr3_aa: CASSRGLAGGTYNEQFF
v_call: TRBV5-4; d_call: TRBD1; j_call: TRBJ1-1; clone_size: .; cdr3_nt: TGTGCCAGCAGCTTGGACAGGGGGTCTAACCGGGCTTTCTTT; cdr3_aa: CASSLDRGSNRAFF
v_call: TRBV18; d_call: TRBD1; j_call: TRBJ2-7; clone_size: .; cdr3_nt: TGTGCCAGCTCACGGGACAGGGGGCTCAGCGAGCAGTACTTC; cdr3_aa: CASSRDRGLSEQYF
v_call: TRBV4-2; d_call: TRBD1; j_call: TRBJ1-2; clone_size: .; cdr3_nt: TGTGCCAGCACCCCCGGTTCGACAGGGAATACTAACTATGGCTACACCTTC; cdr3_aa: CASTPGSTGNTNYGYTF
v_call: TRBV2; d_call: TRBD1; j_call: TRBJ2-7; clone_size: .; cdr3_nt: TGTGCCAGCAGTAGGCAGGGACAGGGTCTCTACGAGCAGTACTTC; cdr3_aa: CASSRQGQGLYEQYF
v_call: TRBV4-3; d_call: .; j_call: TRBJ2-7; clone_size: .; cdr3_nt: TGCGCCAGCAGCCAAACCGGGACGCCGGGTCACGAGCAGTACTTC; cdr3_aa: CASSQTGTPGHEQYF
v_call: TRBV6-6; d_call: .; j_call: TRBJ2-7; clone_size: .; cdr3_nt: TGTGCCAGCAGCGGGGCATCCTACGAGCAGTACTTC; cdr3_aa: CASSGASYEQYF
v_call: TRBV2; d_call: TRBD1; j_call: TRBJ2-5; clone_size: .; cdr3_nt: TGTGCCAGCAGTGACAGGGGGCGAGTAGAGACCCAGTACTTC; cdr3_aa: CASSDRGRVETQYF
v_call: TRBV5-1; d_call: TRBD2; j_call: TRBJ2-5; clone_size: .; cdr3_nt: TGCGCCAGCAGCTTCCCGCTGCTAGCGGGAGGAGCGGAGGAGACCCAGTACTTC; cdr3_aa: CASSFPLLAGGAEETQYF
v_call: TRBV7-9; d_call: .; j_call: TRBJ1-1; clone_size: .; cdr3_nt: TGTGCCAGCAGCTTAACCCAGAAGAACACTGAAGCTTTCTTT; cdr3_aa: CASSLTQKNTEAFF
v_call: TRBV7-2; d_call: .; j_call: TRBJ1-2; clone_size: .; cdr3_nt: TGTGCCAGCAGCTCAGAACGGAATAACTATGGCTACACCTTC; cdr3_aa: CASSSERNNYGYTF
v_call: TRBV7-9; d_call: .; j_call: TRBJ1-3; clone_size: .; cdr3_nt: TGTGCCAGCAGCTTGAGGAAGAGTGGAAACACCATATATTTT; cdr3_aa: CASSLRKSGNTIYF
v_call: TRBV18; d_call: .; j_call: TRBJ1-1; clone_size: .; cdr3_nt: TGTGCCAGCTCACCACTAATAACCCCCGGGTGGGGACACATGAACACTGAAGCTTTCTTT; cdr3_aa: CASSPLITPGWGHMNTEAFF
v_call: TRBV28; d_call: .; j_call: TRBJ1-2; clone_size: .; cdr3_nt: TGTGCCAGCAGTTTAACAGGGCTGAGGTATGGCTACACCTTC; cdr3_aa: CASSLTGLRYGYTF
v_call: TRBV19; d_call: TRBD1; j_call: TRBJ1-1; clone_size: .; cdr3_nt: TGTGCCAGTAGTCCACGACAGGGTTACACTGAAGCTTTCTTT; cdr3_aa: CASSPRQGYTEAFF
v_call: TRBV30; d_call: .; j_call: TRBJ2-7; clone_size: .; cdr3_nt: TGTGCCTGGAGTGTAGGCAACTACGAGCAGTACTTC; cdr3_aa: CAWSVGNYEQYF
v_call: TRBV11-2; d_call: .; j_call: TRBJ2-7; clone_size: .; cdr3_nt: TGTGCCAGCAGCTTAGGAAGCCGTTTTGCGGAGCAGTACTTC; cdr3_aa: CASSLGSRFAEQYF
v_call: TRBV11-3; d_call: TRBD2; j_call: TRBJ2-1; clone_size: once; cdr3_nt: TGTGCCAGCAGCGGCCAACCGGGACTAGCAGATGAGCAGTTCTTC; cdr3_aa: CASSGQPGLADEQFF
v_call: TRBV15; d_call: TRBD1; j_call: TRBJ2-7; clone_size: .; cdr3_nt: TGTGCCACCAGCAGACCCGGGACAGTCACCCACGAGCAGTACTTC; cdr3_aa: CATSRPGTVTHEQYF